Each of the 22 T cell receptor beta chains below was sequenced from the same sample in a study of cytomegalovirus exposure and HLA in healthy donors. Produced via immunoSEQ multiplex PCR; TCRdb's table is partial and in-frame only. The table records 260,000 or so clones, 88% of them present only once. The sequenced sample was PBMCs. The receptors stem from a woman between 18 and 30 years old in good health and CMV-seronegative.

V and J are TRBV7-8 and TRBJ2-3, with D perhaps TRBD2 (7 bases). Trimming took off 3 bases at V and 6 bases at J, with 25 bases between the two ends. CDR1 and CDR2 from the germline V gene are SGHVS and FQNEAQ. The CDR3 has 18 amino acids. In nucleotides, the CDR3 is TGTGCCAGCAGCTTTAGGGGTAGCCAGGGGCGGGAGAAGGATACGCAGTATTTT. The encoded protein is CASSFRGSQGREKDTQYF.

This chain uses TRBV7-9 with TRBJ1-2; D call uncertain. This CDR3 comprises 13 residues. Germline CDR1 is SEHNR and CDR2 is FQNEAQ (reference sequence). Trimming pared 1 base from V and 7 bases from J, leaving 10 bases between. The CDR3 DNA reads as TGTGCCAGCAGCTTAGAGTCCGCCGGTGGCTACACCTTC. This encodes CASSLESAGGYTF.

V gene TRBV5-1 combines with J gene TRBJ2-7; D is possibly TRBD2 (7 bases). Germline V gene sequence: CDR1 SGHRS, CDR2 YFSETQ. CDR3 size: 15 residues. V was pared by 0 bases and J by 2 bases, with 12 bases between. CDR3 DNA: TGCGCCAGCAGCTTGGGGCGGGGGCCGACCTACGAGCAGTACTTC. Residues: CASSLGRGPTYEQYF.

The chain couples TRBV28 to TRBJ2-2; possibly TRBD2 for D (6 bases). Trimming pared 1 base from V and 2 bases from J, leaving 11 bases between. This CDR3 comprises 16 residues. Germline CDR1 MDHEN, CDR2 SYDVKM. In DNA form, the CDR3 reads TGTGCCAGCAGTTTATCACTAGCCGGAAACACCGGGGAGCTGTTTTTT. Translation gives CASSLSLAGNTGELFF.

The sample holds a few counts of this clone. This chain connects TRBV5-4 to TRBJ1-2, with D unclear. Trimming shortened V by 3 bases and J by 2 bases, and 8 bases separated the two germline ends. The germline V gene encodes CDR1 SGHNT and CDR2 YYREEE (reference sequence). The CDR3 spans 13 residues. CDR3 nucleotides: TGTGCCAGCAGCTCTCCTTCGAACTATGGCTACACCTTC. Residues: CASSSPSNYGYTF.

This chain uses TRBV27 with TRBJ1-3; D not resolved. The CDR3 contains 15 residues. Germline V gene data show CDR1 as MNHEY and CDR2 as SMNVEV (reference sequence). V was shortened by 0 bases and J by 4 bases, with 10 bases between the two germline ends. CDR3 loop: CASSLSSASGNTIYF. In DNA, the CDR3 is TGTGCCAGCAGTTTATCATCCGCGAGCGGAAACACCATATATTTT.

The genes are TRBV5-8 and TRBJ2-7; 11 bases are a match to TRBD2. The germline gives CDR1 SGHTS, CDR2 YDEGEE. With 4 bases clipped from V and 4 bases from J, the junction kept 7 bases outside the gene matches. The CDR3 loop spans 15 amino acids. Here the CDR3 reads CASSARLAGLYEQYF. CDR3 nucleotides: TGTGCCAGCAGCGCGAGACTAGCGGGACTGTACGAGCAGTACTTC.

The rearrangement joins TRBV19 to TRBJ2-5; TRBD2 matches at 12 bases. The CDR3 length is 16 residues. Germline V CDR1 and CDR2: LNHDA, SQIVND (reference sequence). With V trimmed by 3 bases and J by 7 bases, 9 bases remained unmatched. The CDR3 DNA sequence: TGTGCCAGTAGTATCGGGCTAGCGGGGGGGGAGGGGACCCAGTACTTC. It translates to CASSIGLAGGEGTQYF.

This clone has a handful of counts. This chain joins TRBV4-1 and TRBJ2-7; weak D call: TRBD2 (6 bases). V shed 4 bases and J shed 3 bases, with 19 bases lying between them. Germline lookup yields CDR1 MGHRA and CDR2 YSYEKL. CDR3 length: 16 residues. This chain's CDR3 is CASSPQEGSDLYEQYF. CDR3 bases: TGCGCCAGCAGCCCACAGGAGGGGAGCGACCTCTACGAGCAGTACTTC.

The genes are TRBV6-5 and TRBJ2-1, with 10 bases fitting TRBD2. The CDR3 has 15 residues. CDR1 MNHEY and CDR2 SVGAGI come from the germline V gene. V lost 2 bases to trimming and J lost 7 bases; unmatched junction nucleotides: 5. CDR3 amino acids: CASSYTGLAANEQFF. CDR3 coding DNA: TGTGCCAGCAGTTACACCGGACTAGCGGCTAATGAGCAGTTCTTC.

The chain is built from TRBV9 and TRBJ2-3, with D tentatively TRBD2 (6 bases). The CDR3 extends over 16 amino acids. V was cut by 0 bases and J by 0 bases, with 11 bases left in between. The germline V gene has CDR1 SGDLS and CDR2 YYNGEE. This chain's CDR3 is CASSVDSGRSTDTQYF. For the CDR3, the DNA is TGTGCCAGCAGCGTAGATAGCGGACGTAGCACAGATACGCAGTATTTT.

This clone showed up just once. This rearrangement joins TRBV5-4 to TRBJ2-5, with D possibly matching TRBD2 (5 bases). The CDR3 sequence is 13 residues long. The V gene's germline CDR1 is SGHNT and CDR2 YYREEE (reference sequence). Trimming shortened V by 4 bases and J by 5 bases, and 12 bases separated the two germline ends. CDR3 protein: CASSPKLGETQYF. CDR3 in DNA: TGTGCCAGCAGCCCCAAACTAGGGGAGACCCAGTACTTC.

The J gene is TRBJ2-5, the V gene TRBV7-9; no definite D call. In germline, CDR1 is SEHNR, CDR2 FQNEAQ (reference sequence). The CDR3 is 11 amino acids. V shed 6 bases and J shed 3 bases, with 5 bases lying between them. Here the CDR3 reads CASRSEETQYF. The DNA for the CDR3 is TGTGCCAGCAGATCAGAAGAGACCCAGTACTTC. The full variable domain, completed using reference TRBV7-9 and TRBJ2-5, is DTGVSQNPRHKITKRGQNVTFRCDPISEHNRLYWYRQTLGQGPEFLTYFQNEAQLEKSRLLSDRFSAERPKGSFSTLEIQRTEQGDSAMYLCASRSEETQYFGPGTRLLVL.

The DNA for the CDR3 is TGCGCCAGCAGCTTGGGACTAGCGGAAGATACGCAGTATTTT. Encoded protein: CASSLGLAEDTQYF. The chain links TRBV5-1 to TRBJ2-3; TRBD2 aligns across 9 bases. Germline V lookup: CDR1 SGHRS, CDR2 YFSETQ. The J segment lost 5 bases and the V segment lost 0 bases, leaving 1 base of the junction unmatched. There are 14 residues in the CDR3.

V and J are TRBV9 and TRBJ2-3; 12 nucleotides align to TRBD1. The CDR3 loop spans 18 amino acids. Germline CDR1 and CDR2: SGDLS and YYNGEE. The trim removed 0 bases at V and 4 bases at J, leaving 9 bases unmatched. The CDR3 reads CASSVDIPGQGASDTQYF. DNA of the CDR3: TGTGCCAGCAGCGTAGATATTCCGGGACAGGGGGCCTCAGATACGCAGTATTTT.

The CDR3 reads CASSSRTSGRYEQYF. In nucleotides, the CDR3 is TGTGCCAGCAGTTCAAGGACTAGCGGGAGGTACGAGCAGTACTTC. The rearrangement joins TRBV28 to TRBJ2-7, with 14 bases matching TRBD2. J gave up 4 bases and V 4 bases, and 3 bases lay outside the gene matches. The length of the CDR3 is 15 residues. Germline V lookup: CDR1 MDHEN, CDR2 SYDVKM.

This chain joins TRBV20-1 and TRBJ1-2; 8 bases are a match to TRBD1. Germline CDR1 reads DFQATT; CDR2 reads SNEGSKA (reference sequence). V shed 7 bases and J 8 bases; nucleotides not matched to a gene: 6. The CDR3 runs 11 residues. CDR3 coding DNA: TGCAGTGGACAGGGGCTGGGAGGCTACACCTTC. Its translation: CSGQGLGGYTF.

The rearrangement uses TRBV5-6 and TRBJ2-1; D unclear. This CDR3 comprises 14 residues. Trimming shortened V by 2 bases and J by 8 bases, and 14 bases separated the two germline ends. Germline CDR1 SGHDT, CDR2 YYEEEE. The CDR3 DNA follows: TGTGCCAGCAGCTTCGGTACCCTCTCCCATGAGCAGTTCTTC. It yields the protein CASSFGTLSHEQFF.

In nucleotides, the CDR3 is TGTGCCAGCAGTTTAACGGGACAGAGATCTAACTATGGCTACACCTTC. This sequence encodes CASSLTGQRSNYGYTF. V usage is TRBV27 and J usage is TRBJ1-2; 7 nucleotides line up with TRBD1. The germline V gene has CDR1 MNHEY and CDR2 SMNVEV (reference sequence). V was clipped by 2 bases and J by 0 bases; unmatched bases: 6. This CDR3 region has 16 residues.

The V gene is TRBV25-1, the J gene TRBJ2-3; D possibly corresponds to TRBD2 (6 bases). The V gene's germline CDR1 is MGHDK and CDR2 SYGVNS. The length of the CDR3 is 18 residues. V was trimmed by 3 bases and J by 1 base, leaving 20 bases between them. For the CDR3, the DNA is TGTGCCAGCAGTGATCCCTGGCGCTCGGGAGTGGGCACAGATACGCAGTATTTT. This encodes CASSDPWRSGVGTDTQYF.

The chain recombines TRBV4-1 with TRBJ2-6, with D uncertain. Between the trimmed V and J ends, which lost 4 bases and 0 bases, there was a span of 22 bases. The V gene's germline CDR1 is MGHRA and CDR2 YSYEKL. CDR3 length: 20 amino acids. In nucleotides, the CDR3 is TGCGCCAGCAGCCTCGTCTTTGACACGCCCGGCCTCTCTGGGGCCAACGTCCTGACTTTC. Amino acid sequence: CASSLVFDTPGLSGANVLTF.

This clone was recorded once. The rearrangement uses TRBV10-2 and TRBJ1-2; D gene uncertain. Per germline, CDR1 WSHSY and CDR2 SAAADI. The CDR3 consists of 13 residues. The V gene lost 3 bases and the J gene lost 5 bases, with 10 bases spanning the gap. CDR3 protein: CASSDLSGYGYTF. The CDR3, as DNA: TGCGCCAGCAGTGACCTCAGCGGGTATGGCTACACCTTC.